Below, 26 T cell receptor beta chains from the same sample are listed, as sequenced in a study of Ad26.COV2.S vaccination and SARS-CoV-2 variants (dated by TCRdb to the early 2020s). Libraries were prepared through the immunoSEQ multiplex PCR assay. This immuneACCESS table, as held by TCRdb, lists in-frame sequences with V and J called but not all clones. Of the missing ones, under half trace to an unresolved V gene in checked studies; the others have no known cause. Here the sample has a few hundred thousand clones; around 87% occur a single time. Of the sample, roughly 3.2% falls within the top ten clones. Per the publication, the treatment or condition label means: roughly 19 received Ad26.COV2.S at low or high dose, single or two shots; roughly 5 received placebo; per-sample allocation not given. Repertoires of vaccine and placebo recipients were sequenced from samples taken on day 63 after the first injection.

The material was peripheral blood, obtained in a trial of Ad26.COV2.S vaccine versus placebo. The source of these receptors is a person between 18 and 60 years old who received the Ad26.COV2.S COVID-19 vaccine or a placebo.

V and J are TRBV4-1 and TRBJ1-1; 9 nucleotides match TRBD1. This CDR3 has 17 residues. CDR1 is MGHRA, CDR2 YSYEKL, per germline. V shed 1 base, J shed 4 bases, and the junction held 10 bases outside the gene matches. Written as DNA, the CDR3 is TGCGCCAGCAGCCAAGTACGGACAGGGGCCGTCGGCACTGAAGCTTTCTTT. Its protein product is CASSQVRTGAVGTEAFF.

This chain connects TRBV7-6 to TRBJ2-5; D is perhaps TRBD2 (7 bases). The V end lost 3 bases, the J end lost 1 base, and 18 bases lay between the germline ends. This CDR3 contains 17 residues. Germline-derived CDR1 and CDR2 are SGHVS and FNYEAQ. The CDR3: CASSFTRGGGPQETQYF. Here the CDR3 DNA reads TGTGCCAGCAGCTTTACCCGAGGGGGGGGGCCCCAAGAGACCCAGTACTTC.

The chain joins TRBV25-1 to TRBJ2-7, with D hard to call. V was clipped by 4 bases and J by 4 bases, with 11 bases between them. CDR1 is MGHDK, CDR2 SYGVNS, per germline. The CDR3 length is 13 residues. The CDR3 sequence is CASSGVPVYEQYF. DNA for the CDR3: TGTGCCAGCAGTGGGGTCCCCGTATACGAGCAGTACTTC.

To note about this clone: The identical CDR3 is also encoded by other nucleotide sequences in the sample. The J gene is TRBJ1-2, the V gene TRBV18, with D unresolved. The length of the CDR3 is 13 residues. CDR1 is KGHSH, CDR2 LQKENI, per germline. Trimming took 2 bases from V and 4 from J, leaving 8 bases between them. CDR3 DNA sequence: TGTGCCAGCTCACCAGACGGGTTCTATGGCTACACCTTC. Translated, it gives CASSPDGFYGYTF.

V usage is TRBV9 and J usage is TRBJ1-1, with D unclear. The germline gives CDR1 SGDLS, CDR2 YYNGEE. The CDR3 runs 17 residues. V was pared by 0 bases and J by 0 bases, with 15 bases between. The CDR3 spells CASSVGRGMNLNTEAFF. Here the CDR3 DNA reads TGTGCCAGCAGCGTAGGACGGGGAATGAATTTGAACACTGAAGCTTTCTTT.

The genes are TRBV10-3 and TRBJ2-5, with D maybe TRBD1 (7 bases). V was shortened by 4 bases and J by 2 bases, with 20 bases between the two germline ends. The CDR3 has 17 amino acids. Germline values: CDR1 ENHRY, CDR2 SYGVKD. The CDR3 region has the DNA TGTGCCATCAGTGGGGGGGAACAGGGGTTTTCACAAGAGACCCAGTACTTC. As protein: CAISGGEQGFSQETQYF.

The chain is built from TRBV3-1 (or the pseudogene TRBV3-2) and TRBJ2-5; D remains ambiguous. Germline V gives CDR1 LGHDT, CDR2 YNNKEL (reference sequence). Trimming cost V 0 bases and J 3 bases, with 8 bases left between them. The CDR3 runs 14 residues. CDR3 bases: TGTGCCAGCAGCCAAGATCGAAGTGAAGAGACCCAGTACTTC. This translates into CASSQDRSEETQYF.

The CDR3 spells CASSLRLNTEAFF. CDR3 DNA sequence: TGCGCCAGCAGCTTGCGACTGAACACTGAAGCTTTCTTT. The chain joins TRBV5-1 to TRBJ1-1; D uncertain. This CDR3 region has 13 residues. Trimming cost V 1 base and J 0 bases, with 4 bases left between them. Germline CDR1 SGHRS, CDR2 YFSETQ.

This chain connects TRBV20-1 to TRBJ2-7; the D is unclear. V was clipped by 1 base and J by 6 bases, with 7 bases between them. This CDR3 region has 11 residues. Germline V gene lookup returns CDR1 DFQATT and CDR2 SNEGSKA (reference sequence). Written as DNA, the CDR3 is TGCAGTGCTAGAGGGCAAGGCGAGCAGTACTTC. Encoded protein: CSARGQGEQYF.

This sequence joins TRBV5-5 and TRBJ1-1; D remains unclear. Trimming removed 0 bases from V and 5 bases from J, with 11 bases in between. CDR3 size: 14 residues. The V gene's germline CDR1 is SGHKS and CDR2 YYEKEE (reference sequence). The chain's CDR3 is CASSLDGPGTEAFF. In DNA form, the CDR3 reads TGTGCCAGCAGCTTGGACGGACCGGGAACTGAAGCTTTCTTT.

This clone was found a few times. V usage is TRBV5-8 and J usage is TRBJ1-6, with D possibly being TRBD1 (6 bases). The CDR3 extends over 16 amino acids. Trimming stripped 6 bases from V and 2 bases from J, with 15 bases between. CDR1 SGHTS and CDR2 YDEGEE come from the germline V gene. CDR3 in DNA: TGTGCCAGCACCCACAGGGATTTACCCTATAATTCACCCCTCCACTTT. It encodes CASTHRDLPYNSPLHF.

The rearrangement uses TRBV5-1 and TRBJ1-1, with 8 positions matching TRBD1. The V and J ends lost 5 bases and 4 bases, in that order; junction bases with no gene match: 13. The CDR3 length is 16 residues. Per germline, CDR1 SGHRS and CDR2 YFSETQ. The CDR3 bases are TGCGCCAGCAGTCCCCTGGGGCAGGGGGCGGGCACTGAAGCTTTCTTT. This sequence encodes CASSPLGQGAGTEAFF.

This rearrangement joins TRBV19 to TRBJ1-2; 8 bases are shared with TRBD1. Germline V gene sequence: CDR1 LNHDA, CDR2 SQIVND (reference sequence). The CDR3 has 13 residues. The V and J ends lost 8 bases and 4 bases, in that order; junction bases with no gene match: 6. This chain's CDR3 is CASSGQAGYGYTF. The CDR3 DNA is TGTGCCAGTTCGGGACAGGCCGGCTATGGCTACACCTTC.

The rearrangement joins TRBV28 to TRBJ2-7; the D gene is possibly TRBD1 (5 bases). V was pared by 7 bases and J by 1 base, with 11 bases between. CDR1 and CDR2 from the germline V gene are MDHEN and SYDVKM. This CDR3 region has 13 residues. The CDR3 DNA reads TGTGCCAGCAAGTTGCAGGGATCCTACGAGCAGTACTTC. Translation: CASKLQGSYEQYF.

This chain joins TRBV11-2 and TRBJ2-7; a possible D gene is TRBD1 (7 bases). CDR1 SGHAT and CDR2 FQNNGV come from the germline V gene. The CDR3 runs 14 residues. The V end lost 8 bases, the J end lost 3 bases, and 17 bases lay between the germline ends. CDR3 in amino acids: CASDPTGTGYEQYF. DNA of the CDR3: TGTGCCAGCGACCCGACAGGGACTGGCTACGAGCAGTACTTC.

V is TRBV6-1 and J is TRBJ1-3, with D tentatively TRBD1 (6 bases). The germline V gene has CDR1 MNHNS and CDR2 SASEGT. V was pared by 7 bases and J by 4 bases, with 11 bases between. The CDR3 covers 13 residues. CDR3 in amino acids: CASKLDRGNTIYF. As DNA, the CDR3 is TGTGCCAGCAAACTCGACAGGGGAAACACCATATATTTT.

J is TRBJ2-1 and V is TRBV27; D might be TRBD1 (5 bases). V was pared by 6 bases and J by 4 bases, with 22 bases between. The CDR3 runs 17 residues. The V gene's germline CDR1 is MNHEY and CDR2 SMNVEV (reference sequence). The CDR3 protein is CASRRARQGRVYNEQFF. The CDR3, as DNA: TGTGCCAGCAGGCGCGCCCGTCAGGGTCGGGTTTACAATGAGCAGTTCTTC.

The sample holds one count of this clone. The genes are TRBV7-2 and TRBJ1-1; D not resolved. Trimming stripped 6 bases from V and 4 bases from J, with 21 bases between. This CDR3 has 16 residues. Germline CDR1 SGHTA, CDR2 FQGNSA. The CDR3 nucleotides read TGTGCCAGCAGGAGAGACCGGAGCCCACCGGGCACTGAAGCTTTCTTT. Translating gives CASRRDRSPPGTEAFF.

The chain has TRBV7-3 and TRBJ2-2; no reliable D call. The CDR3 contains 12 residues. V dropped 2 bases and J dropped 7 bases, with 5 bases sitting between them. Germline values: CDR1 SGHTA, CDR2 FQGTGA. Here the CDR3 reads CASSLEVGELFF. The CDR3 DNA sequence: TGTGCCAGCAGCTTAGAGGTCGGGGAGCTGTTTTTT.

The J gene is TRBJ2-1, the V gene TRBV4-1, with D possibly matching TRBD2 (6 bases). With 4 bases removed from V and 6 bases from J, the gap between germline ends came to 10 bases. The V gene's germline CDR1 is MGHRA and CDR2 YSYEKL. The CDR3 totals 13 residues. CDR3 in amino acids: CASSPGLFNEQFF. In nucleotides, the CDR3 is TGCGCCAGCAGCCCGGGACTGTTCAATGAGCAGTTCTTC.

V gene TRBV9 combines with J gene TRBJ1-6, with 7 bases fitting TRBD1. With V trimmed by 6 bases and J by 7 bases, 10 bases remained unmatched. The CDR3 has 15 residues. CDR1 and CDR2 (germline): SGDLS, YYNGEE. The CDR3 here is CASTRGGTENSPLHF. CDR3 bases: TGTGCCAGCACCCGGGGGGGGACAGAAAATTCACCCCTCCACTTT. Using reference TRBV9 and TRBJ1-6 for the parts outside the CDR3, the full variable domain is DSGVTQTPKHLITATGQRVTLRCSPRSGDLSVYWYQQSLDQGLQFLIQYYNGEERAKGNILERFSAQQFPDLHSELNLSSLELGDSALYFCASTRGGTENSPLHFGNGTRLTVT.

This rearrangement joins TRBV3-1 (or the pseudogene TRBV3-2) to TRBJ1-5; no firm D call. The V end lost 2 bases, the J end lost 4 bases, and 6 bases lay between the germline ends. Looked up from germline, CDR1 is LGHDT and CDR2 is YNNKEL (reference sequence). The CDR3 loop spans 13 amino acids. The CDR3 protein is CASSQSPNQPQHF. CDR3 bases: TGTGCCAGCAGCCAAAGCCCTAATCAGCCCCAGCATTTT.

This chain joins TRBV7-9 and TRBJ1-3, with TRBD1 matching 8 bases. The germline gives CDR1 SEHNR, CDR2 FQNEAQ (reference sequence). V lost 2 bases to trimming and J lost 4 bases; unmatched junction nucleotides: 13. The length of the CDR3 is 18 residues. This CDR3 reads CASSLSNRPGGTGNTIYF. For the CDR3, the DNA is TGTGCCAGCAGCTTATCCAATCGACCAGGGGGCACCGGAAACACCATATATTTT.

This clone has more than one count but fewer than ten. The V gene is TRBV27, the J gene TRBJ2-3; the D call may be TRBD1 or TRBD2 (6 bases each). Per germline, CDR1 MNHEY and CDR2 SMNVEV (reference sequence). The CDR3 runs to 15 residues. Deletions cut 1 base from V and 6 bases from J, with 14 bases between. Here the CDR3 reads CASSLFPGAMDTQYF. CDR3 DNA: TGTGCCAGCAGTTTATTCCCGGGGGCTATGGATACGCAGTATTTT.

This chain links TRBV5-1 with TRBJ1-2; unclear D gene. Germline CDR1 is SGHRS and CDR2 is YFSETQ. V lost 3 bases and J 0 bases, leaving 15 bases between the germline ends. The CDR3 is 16 amino acids. CDR3 nucleotide sequence: TGCGCCAGCAGCTCTGAAGTTCCAGGAGCTAACTATGGCTACACCTTC. Translated, it gives CASSSEVPGANYGYTF.

V gene TRBV6-5 combines with J gene TRBJ2-3; D gene ambiguous. The CDR3 is 14 amino acids. Germline V gene sequence: CDR1 MNHEY, CDR2 SVGAGI. Trimming left V 7 bases short and J 2 bases short, with 13 bases between. The CDR3 loop reads CASTSGLLTDTQYF. The CDR3 nucleotides read TGTGCCAGCACCTCGGGTCTCCTCACAGATACGCAGTATTTT.